Presented here are 27 T cell receptor beta chains from one specimen sequenced in a study of beta chain features in type 1 diabetes. Study-level findings and limits: Shortening of TCRB CDR3s, moderate but significant, appeared in all four CD4+ subsets of Type 1 diabetes patients.

What these receptors recognize is not known. As every portion of the isolated RNA was reverse transcribed, the sequencing read expressed TCRB transcripts. Here immunoSEQ multiplex PCR was the method, and the copy in TCRdb shows in-frame clones only, minus some. The sample consists of about 260,000 clones, around 21% of them appearing once. The sequenced material came from naive CD4+ T cells from blood. These receptors all come from a woman between 40 and 55 years old with type 1 diabetes.

The chain employs TRBV29-1 and TRBJ2-2; 7 positions match TRBD1. The V gene end was trimmed by 8 bases and the J gene end by 2 bases; junction bases not matched to a gene: 5. The germline gives CDR1 SQVTM, CDR2 ANQGSEA. This CDR3 has 13 residues. CDR3 in amino acids: CSPGQRNTGELFF. The CDR3 region has the DNA TGCAGCCCGGGACAGAGAAACACCGGGGAGCTGTTTTTT.

This clone appeared a few times. The V and J genes are TRBV5-1 and TRBJ2-1; D not resolved. From germline, CDR1 is SGHRS and CDR2 YFSETQ. The V and J ends lost 6 bases and 6 bases respectively, with 13 bases between them. The length of the CDR3 is 13 residues. The DNA for the CDR3 is TGCGCCAGCACAGGTCCCAACGGCAATGAGCAGTTCTTC. This translates into CASTGPNGNEQFF.

The V call is TRBV15, the J call TRBJ2-1, with TRBD2 matching 8 bases. CDR1 and CDR2 (germline): LNHNV, YYDKDF (reference sequence). The CDR3 is made up of 17 amino acids. The ends lost 2 bases at V and 5 bases at J; junction bases unmatched: 11. CDR3 region: CATSRLTGTSGDNEQFF. Written as DNA, the CDR3 is TGTGCCACCAGCAGATTGACCGGGACTAGTGGAGACAATGAGCAGTTCTTC.

This chain links TRBV7-3 with TRBJ2-6; unclear D gene. Germline-derived CDR1 and CDR2 are SGHTA and FQGTGA. The length of the CDR3 is 15 residues. Deletions cut 4 bases from V and 0 bases from J, with 7 bases between. The CDR3 DNA sequence: TGTGCCAGCAGCTCCCACTACTCTGGGGCCAACGTCCTGACTTTC. Residues: CASSSHYSGANVLTF.

This clone was recorded a few times. The CDR3 is CASISGTGGARREAFF. In DNA, the CDR3 is TGTGCCAGCATCTCCGGGACAGGGGGCGCCCGGAGAGAAGCTTTCTTT. This rearrangement joins TRBV21-1 to TRBJ1-1; TRBD1, the table's D call, lacks a check against the DNA. TRBV21-1 is given as a pseudogene. The CDR3 spans 16 residues.

The chain uses TRBV7-2 and TRBJ2-5; D perhaps matches TRBD2 (5 bases). CDR1 SGHTA and CDR2 FQGNSA come from the germline V gene. Trimming removed 7 bases at V and 2 bases at J, with 17 bases between. The CDR3 sequence is 15 residues long. The CDR3 DNA reads as TGTGCCAGCAACCTTCGGGGAATTGGACAAGAGACCCAGTACTTC. This translates into CASNLRGIGQETQYF.

This clone turned up a few times. J is TRBJ2-1 and V is TRBV29-1; no clear D. CDR1 is SQVTM, CDR2 ANQGSEA, per germline. Trimming shortened V by 5 bases and J by 4 bases, and 6 bases separated the two germline ends. The CDR3 is 11 amino acids. The CDR3 sequence: CSVYSYNEQFF. DNA of the CDR3: TGCAGCGTTTACAGTTACAATGAGCAGTTCTTC.

The genes are TRBV18 and TRBJ1-1; tentative D call: TRBD1 (5 bases). Deletions cut 3 bases from V and 4 bases from J, with 15 bases between. Germline values: CDR1 KGHSH, CDR2 LQKENI. CDR3 length: 15 residues. The CDR3 loop is CASSPPAGRTTEAFF. DNA of the CDR3: TGTGCCAGCTCACCCCCGGCAGGGAGGACCACTGAAGCTTTCTTT.

This chain uses TRBV5-6 with TRBJ2-2, with D possibly matching TRBD2 (6 bases). From germline, CDR1 is SGHDT and CDR2 YYEEEE. V was trimmed by 9 bases and J by 3 bases, leaving 18 bases between them. The CDR3 length is 15 residues. This CDR3 is CATPRVEGDTGELFF. The CDR3 DNA follows: TGTGCCACCCCCCGGGTGGAGGGCGACACCGGGGAGCTGTTTTTT. The whole variable domain, remainder taken from reference TRBV5-6 and TRBJ2-2, is DAGVTQSPTHLIKTRGQQVTLRCSPKSGHDTVSWYQQALGQGPQFIFQYYEEEERQRGNFPDRFSGHQFPNYSSELNVNALLLGDSALYLCATPRVEGDTGELFFGEGSRLTVL.

The chain couples TRBV7-3 to TRBJ2-6; perhaps TRBD1 as D (6 bases). Germline CDR1 and CDR2: SGHTA and FQGTGA. V lost 6 bases and J lost 0, with 12 bases in between. The CDR3 totals 16 residues. The CDR3 coding sequence is TGTGCCAGCAGGTCAGGACAGCTCTCTGGGGCCAACGTCCTGACTTTC. It encodes CASRSGQLSGANVLTF.

This clone was found a few times. This chain connects TRBV29-1 to TRBJ1-2; D is ambiguous. Germline values: CDR1 SQVTM, CDR2 ANQGSEA. The CDR3 has 11 residues. The V gene lost 4 bases and the J gene lost 3 bases, with 6 bases spanning the gap. CDR3 in DNA: TGCAGCGTTGCCCAGGACTATGGCTACACCTTC. The encoded protein is CSVAQDYGYTF.

Of note for this clone: The same CDR3 is also encoded by other DNA sequences in this sample. The chain combines TRBV5-1 with TRBJ2-1; 8 positions agree with TRBD2. CDR1 is SGHRS and CDR2 is YFSETQ in the germline V gene. The CDR3 is made up of 16 amino acids. V was clipped by 4 bases and J by 0 bases; unmatched bases: 6. The CDR3 region is CASSLVAGSSYNEQFF. As DNA, the CDR3 is TGCGCCAGCAGCCTTGTAGCGGGGAGCTCCTACAATGAGCAGTTCTTC.

This chain links TRBV4-2 with TRBJ2-7; D uncertain. V was trimmed by 4 bases and J by 1 base, leaving 23 bases between them. CDR1 is LGHNA, CDR2 YNFKEQ, per germline. This CDR3 comprises 18 residues. The CDR3 DNA sequence: TGTGCCAGCAGCCTAAACCCCGCCGAGGCATCCTCTTCCTACGAGCAGTACTTC. It translates to CASSLNPAEASSSYEQYF.

This clone was detected a few times. This sequence joins TRBV7-6 and TRBJ2-5; D remains ambiguous. Between the trimmed V and J ends, which lost 5 bases and 1 base, there was a span of 8 bases. Germline V gives CDR1 SGHVS, CDR2 FNYEAQ. The CDR3 covers 13 residues. This CDR3 is CASSSRVQETQYF. The CDR3 nucleotides are TGTGCCAGCAGCAGCCGGGTCCAAGAGACCCAGTACTTC.

This chain uses TRBV27 with TRBJ2-1, with TRBD2 identical over 13 bases. The germline V gene has CDR1 MNHEY and CDR2 SMNVEV (reference sequence). This CDR3 has 16 residues. The V and J ends lost 5 bases and 4 bases, in that order; junction bases with no gene match: 5. CDR3 protein: CASSLTSGGPYNEQFF. CDR3 nucleotide sequence: TGTGCCAGCAGTCTGACTAGCGGGGGGCCATACAATGAGCAGTTCTTC.

The rearrangement links TRBV6-5 to TRBJ1-4, with a tentative D call TRBD1 (5 bases). The V gene lost 7 bases and the J gene lost 5 bases, with 11 bases spanning the gap. The CDR3 runs to 13 residues. Germline assignment: CDR1 MNHEY and CDR2 SVGAGI. CDR3 nucleotide sequence: TGTGCCAGCACCCGACAGAGAAATGAAAAACTGTTTTTT. It yields the protein CASTRQRNEKLFF.

This clone was picked up a small number of times. The rearrangement links TRBV7-3 to TRBJ1-1, with 8 positions matching TRBD1. The CDR3 has 14 amino acids. Germline V gives CDR1 SGHTA, CDR2 FQGTGA. V shed 5 bases and J 6 bases; nucleotides not matched to a gene: 8. DNA for the CDR3: TGTGCCAGCAGCACTAAGACAGGGGATGCTGAAGCTTTCTTT. Protein sequence: CASSTKTGDAEAFF.

The V and J genes are TRBV29-1 and TRBJ2-2, with 7 bases aligning to TRBD2. Germline CDR1 and CDR2: SQVTM and ANQGSEA. V trimming: 7 bases; J trimming: 4 bases; junction bases outside the gene matches: 9. The CDR3 covers 14 residues. The CDR3 is CSAYGPGGTGELFF. The CDR3 nucleotides are TGCAGCGCTTACGGCCCGGGGGGCACCGGGGAGCTGTTTTTT.

The rearrangement links TRBV10-3 to TRBJ2-3, with D hard to call. Trimming stripped 4 bases from V and 5 bases from J, with 13 bases between. CDR3 length equals 14 residues. CDR1 is ENHRY, CDR2 SYGVKD, per germline. The CDR3 region has the DNA TGTGCCATCAGTGTTACCCCCGCGGAAGATACGCAGTATTTT. Translating gives CAISVTPAEDTQYF.

The chain couples TRBV4-3 to TRBJ1-5; unclear D gene. The CDR3 is 16 amino acids. The V gene lost 1 base and the J gene lost 0 bases, with 10 bases spanning the gap. Germline-derived CDR1 and CDR2 are LGHNA and YSLEER. The CDR3 sequence: CASSQAAGISNQPQHF. Written as DNA, the CDR3 is TGCGCCAGCAGCCAAGCCGCGGGGATTAGCAATCAGCCCCAGCATTTT.

This clone was counted between two and nine times. The chain links TRBV4-3 to TRBJ2-1; the D gene is possibly TRBD2 (5 bases). Germline V gene data show CDR1 as LGHNA and CDR2 as YSLEER. The CDR3 covers 15 residues. V lost 1 base and J 7 bases, leaving 14 bases between the germline ends. DNA of the CDR3: TGCGCCAGCAGCCAAGCTCCCCGTTCGGGGAATGAGCAGTTCTTC. It codes for CASSQAPRSGNEQFF.

The chain links TRBV6-5 to TRBJ2-2; D is perhaps TRBD1 (5 bases). Trimming left V 0 bases short and J 8 bases short, with 16 bases between. This CDR3 is built from 16 residues. Germline CDR1 reads MNHEY; CDR2 reads SVGAGI. The CDR3 DNA follows: TGTGCCAGCAGTTACTCTGTTCTGGCCTCAGGGGGGGAGCTGTTTTTT. This translates into CASSYSVLASGGELFF.

As for this clone: Other DNA sequences in the same sample also yield this CDR3. V and J are TRBV5-1 and TRBJ1-1, with D perhaps matching TRBD1 (6 bases). The V and J ends lost 4 bases and 0 bases respectively, with 13 bases between them. The CDR3 is 15 amino acids. Germline V lookup: CDR1 SGHRS, CDR2 YFSETQ. DNA for the CDR3: TGCGCCAGCAGCCTGGCGGGGGGGCTGAACACTGAAGCTTTCTTT. It is translated as CASSLAGGLNTEAFF.

This clone has a handful of counts. V and J are TRBV7-9 and TRBJ2-1, with D possibly being TRBD1 (6 bases). V lost 8 bases and J lost 5, with 19 bases in between. CDR3 length: 15 residues. Germline-derived CDR1 and CDR2 are SEHNR and FQNEAQ (reference sequence). The CDR3 region is CASALKTPGDNEQFF. In DNA, the CDR3 is TGTGCCAGCGCACTAAAAACCCCAGGGGACAATGAGCAGTTCTTC.

The chain carries TRBV28 and TRBJ2-4; D is perhaps TRBD1 (5 bases). The CDR3 length is 12 residues. CDR1 is MDHEN, CDR2 SYDVKM, per germline. The V and J ends lost 8 bases and 7 bases respectively, with 12 bases between them. CDR3 region: CASQGRENIQYF. DNA for the CDR3: TGTGCCAGCCAGGGCCGCGAGAACATTCAGTACTTC.

V gene TRBV29-1 combines with J gene TRBJ1-2; D remains unclear. CDR1 SQVTM and CDR2 ANQGSEA come from the germline V gene. The CDR3 extends over 12 amino acids. Trimming took 3 bases from V and 4 from J, leaving 9 bases between them. The CDR3 reads CSVEGRLYGYTF. The CDR3 DNA sequence: TGCAGCGTTGAGGGCCGGCTCTATGGCTACACCTTC.

A few counts support this clone. The chain employs TRBV4-1 and TRBJ2-5, with 15 bases matching TRBD2. The CDR3 length is 18 residues. CDR1 is MGHRA and CDR2 is YSYEKL in the germline V gene. The trim removed 0 bases at V and 0 bases at J, leaving 2 bases unmatched. This chain's CDR3 is CASSQDGTSGGYQETQYF. For the CDR3, the DNA is TGCGCCAGCAGCCAAGATGGGACTAGCGGGGGGTACCAAGAGACCCAGTACTTC.